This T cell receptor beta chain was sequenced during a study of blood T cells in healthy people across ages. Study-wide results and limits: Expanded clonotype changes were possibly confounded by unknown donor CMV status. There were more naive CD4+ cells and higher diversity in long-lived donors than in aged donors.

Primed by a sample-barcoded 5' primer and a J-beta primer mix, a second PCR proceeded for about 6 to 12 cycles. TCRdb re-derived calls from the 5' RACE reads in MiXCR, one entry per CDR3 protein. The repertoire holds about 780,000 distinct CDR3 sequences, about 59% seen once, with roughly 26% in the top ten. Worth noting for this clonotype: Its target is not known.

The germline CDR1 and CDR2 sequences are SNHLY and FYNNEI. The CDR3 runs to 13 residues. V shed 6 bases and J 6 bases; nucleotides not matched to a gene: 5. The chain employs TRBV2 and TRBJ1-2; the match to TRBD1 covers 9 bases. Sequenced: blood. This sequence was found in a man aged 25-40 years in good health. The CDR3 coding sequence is TGTGCCAGCAGAGAGACAGGGGGGGATGGCTACACCTTC. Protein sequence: CASRETGGDGYTF. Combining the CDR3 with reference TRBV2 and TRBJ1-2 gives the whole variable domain EPEVTQTPSHQVTQMGQEVILRCVPISNHLYFYWYRQILGQKVEFLVSFYNNEISEKSEIFDDQFSVERPDGSNFTLKIRSTKLEDSAMYFCASRETGGDGYTFGSGTRLTVV.